This TCR beta chain was sequenced for a study of graft-versus-host responses after intestinal transplantation. Background on the study: The whole recipient group had anti-thymocyte globulin induction followed by tacrolimus and steroids for two to three years.

The junction had 7 bases not matched to a gene; V was cut back by 4 bases and J by 3 bases. Germline CDR1 and CDR2: SGHTA and FQGTGA. CDR3 length equals 15 residues. Some clones are missing from TCRdb's copy, which holds only in-frame ones; the method was immunoSEQ multiplex PCR. The profile shows around 90,000 clones, roughly 89% of them singletons. Regarding this clone: Antigen specificity is unknown.

This material consisted of unstimulated CD4+ T cells sorted from spleen or lymph node cells, taken before intestinal transplant. The receptor was isolated from a human donor who received an intestinal transplant. The J gene is TRBJ2-3, the V gene TRBV7-3; TRBD2 agrees at 7 bases. CDR3 sequence (DNA): TGTGCCAGCAGCTCCAGCGGGATCTGGACAGATACGCAGTATTTT. Encoded protein: CASSSSGIWTDTQYF. The whole variable domain, filled in from reference TRBV7-3 and TRBJ2-3, reads GAGVSQTPSNKVTEKGKYVELRCDPISGHTALYWYRQSLGQGPEFLIYFQGTGAADDSGLPNDRFFAVRPEGSVSTLKIQRTERGDSAVYLCASSSSGIWTDTQYFGPGTRLTVL.